These 26 T cell receptor beta chains were all obtained from the same sample, sequenced in a study of shared clonotypes between healthy human individuals. TCRdb's table, derived via immunoSEQ multiplex PCR, lists solely in-frame clones and lacks some. The sample carries 2 million to 3 million clones, 93% recorded once. Sequencing was performed on naive CD4+ T cells from PBMCs. Subset of the sample: CD45RA+ positively selected. The receptors derive from a young man in good health. Some clones in this sample may be carry-over from other donors' samples.

This clone was counted between two and nine times. V and J are TRBV29-1 and TRBJ1-1; 10 positions match TRBD1. J was trimmed by 5 bases and V by 7 bases; bases with no gene match: 4. Germline-derived CDR1 and CDR2 are SQVTM and ANQGSEA. The CDR3 runs 12 residues. CDR3 protein: CSAGTGDTEAFF. CDR3 DNA: TGCAGCGCCGGGACAGGGGATACTGAAGCTTTCTTT.

A single count supports this clone. This chain connects TRBV5-6 to TRBJ1-5; 11 positions match TRBD1. The CDR3 loop spans 16 amino acids. The V segment lost 0 bases and the J segment 7 bases; nucleotides outside the gene matches: 6. Germline CDR1 is SGHDT and CDR2 is YYEEEE. Here the CDR3 DNA reads TGTGCCAGCAGCTTGGGGGACAGGGGGTCAGGGCAGCCCCAGCATTTT. This gives the protein CASSLGDRGSGQPQHF.

The V gene is TRBV5-4, the J gene TRBJ1-1; maybe TRBD1 (6 bases). Germline V gene sequence: CDR1 SGHNT, CDR2 YYREEE (reference sequence). V was pared by 6 bases and J by 1 base, with 16 bases between. This CDR3 has 15 residues. CDR3 sequence: CASNKPGTQNTEAFF. The CDR3 nucleotides read TGTGCCAGCAACAAACCCGGGACACAGAACACTGAAGCTTTCTTT. Based on the CDR3 plus reference TRBV5-4 and TRBJ1-1, the full variable domain is ETGVTQSPTHLIKTRGQQVTLRCSSQSGHNTVSWYQQALGQGPQFIFQYYREEENGRGNFPPRFSGLQFPNYSSELNVNALELDDSALYLCASNKPGTQNTEAFFGQGTRLTVV.

The chain couples TRBV6-1 to TRBJ2-5, with 9 bases matching TRBD1. The J call may be mistaken, given a closer DNA end match to TRBJ2-7. The length of the CDR3 is 15 residues. Germline CDR1 MNHNS, CDR2 SASEGT. The CDR3 DNA sequence: TGTGCCAGCAGTAGGGGACAGGGCGAAGGCTACGAGCAGTACTTC. Translated: CASSRGQGEGYEQYF.

The chain joins TRBV5-1 to TRBJ2-5, with D perhaps being TRBD1 or TRBD2 (6 bases each). CDR3 length: 14 amino acids. V lost 2 bases, J lost 5 bases, and 13 bases lay in between. CDR1 is SGHRS and CDR2 is YFSETQ in the germline V gene. CDR3 sequence: CASSFYRAGETQYF. CDR3 nucleotides: TGCGCCAGCAGCTTCTACAGGGCGGGGGAGACCCAGTACTTC.

The chain links TRBV5-4 to TRBJ2-1; 7 bases align to TRBD1. Germline assignment: CDR1 SGHNT and CDR2 YYREEE (reference sequence). CDR3 size: 13 residues. V was clipped by 7 bases and J by 3 bases; unmatched bases: 4. The CDR3 DNA reads TGTGCCAGCGAAGACAGGGTCTACAATGAGCAGTTCTTC. Protein sequence: CASEDRVYNEQFF.

The chain couples TRBV5-1 to TRBJ1-4; D perhaps matches TRBD1 (6 bases). V was cut by 5 bases and J by 0 bases, with 8 bases left in between. The CDR3 runs 14 residues. CDR1 is SGHRS, CDR2 YFSETQ, per germline. CDR3 DNA sequence: TGCGCCAGCAGGGACAGTACAACTAATGAAAAACTGTTTTTT. Translation gives CASRDSTTNEKLFF.

This chain uses TRBV2 with TRBJ2-5, with a tentative D call TRBD1 (6 bases). Germline V gene data show CDR1 as SNHLY and CDR2 as FYNNEI. The CDR3 is 16 amino acids. The V and J ends lost 4 bases and 2 bases respectively, with 17 bases between them. CDR3 sequence reads: CASSVGVRGFQETQYF. The CDR3 DNA reads TGTGCCAGCAGTGTTGGGGTTAGGGGGTTTCAAGAGACCCAGTACTTC.

The chain is built from TRBV28 and TRBJ1-2, with TRBD1 matching over 9 bases. The CDR3 is 16 residues long. Germline CDR1 MDHEN, CDR2 SYDVKM. V lost 4 bases and J lost 4; bases outside the gene matches: 10. CDR3: CASSSLDRGLSYGYTF. The CDR3 DNA reads as TGTGCCAGCAGTTCCCTGGACAGGGGACTTTCCTATGGCTACACCTTC.

The chain carries TRBV5-5 and TRBJ1-2; D uncertain. The germline V gene has CDR1 SGHKS and CDR2 YYEKEE (reference sequence). V was pared by 1 base and J by 7 bases, with 11 bases between. The CDR3 contains 13 residues. The CDR3, as DNA: TGTGCCAGCAGCTTGCCGCGGCCGTCTGGCTACACCTTC. Protein sequence: CASSLPRPSGYTF.

The chain combines TRBV19 with TRBJ1-5; D ambiguous. The germline CDR1 and CDR2 sequences are LNHDA and SQIVND (reference sequence). CDR3 length equals 11 residues. Trimming shortened V by 8 bases and J by 4 bases, and 6 bases separated the two germline ends. The CDR3 sequence: CASRANQPQHF. Here the CDR3 DNA reads TGTGCCAGTCGCGCGAATCAGCCCCAGCATTTT.

This sequence joins TRBV5-1 and TRBJ1-4; D remains unclear. V was pared by 3 bases and J by 2 bases, with 11 bases between. Per the germline V gene, CDR1 is SGHRS and CDR2 is YFSETQ. CDR3 length: 15 residues. The CDR3 loop is CASSSMDGTNEKLFF. CDR3 nucleotides: TGCGCCAGCAGCTCGATGGACGGCACTAATGAAAAACTGTTTTTT.

CDR3 nucleotide sequence: TGTGCCAGCAGCTTAGGCCGGGGATTGAACACTGAAGCTTTCTTT. It yields the protein CASSLGRGLNTEAFF. The chain couples TRBV7-9 to TRBJ1-1; no reliable D call. The CDR3 sequence is 15 residues long. V lost 1 base and J lost 0, with 9 bases in between. Germline CDR1 reads SEHNR; CDR2 reads FQNEAQ (reference sequence).

The rearrangement joins TRBV19 to TRBJ2-2; D perhaps matches TRBD1 (5 bases). The CDR3 sequence is 13 residues long. CDR1 is LNHDA, CDR2 SQIVND, per germline (reference sequence). Trimming pared 5 bases from V and 8 bases from J, leaving 12 bases between. CDR3 sequence reads: CASSQGSAGELFF. The CDR3 DNA is TGTGCCAGTAGTCAGGGATCAGCTGGGGAGCTGTTTTTT. The variable domain in full, completed from reference TRBV19 and TRBJ2-2, reads DGGITQSPKYLFRKEGQNVTLSCEQNLNHDAMYWYRQDPGQGLRLIYYSQIVNDFQKGDIAEGYSVSREKKESFPLTVTSAQKNPTAFYLCASSQGSAGELFFGEGSRLTVL.

V gene TRBV2 combines with J gene TRBJ2-1, with D uncertain. This CDR3 is built from 13 residues. CDR1 is SNHLY, CDR2 FYNNEI, per germline. The germline V and J ends were trimmed by 2 bases and 4 bases, with 6 bases remaining between them. As DNA, the CDR3 is TGTGCCAGCAGTGAAAAAGTTTACAATGAGCAGTTCTTC. It codes for CASSEKVYNEQFF.

J is TRBJ1-6 and V is TRBV28, with a weak D call TRBD1 (6 bases). Germline V gene sequence: CDR1 MDHEN, CDR2 SYDVKM. V was pared by 7 bases and J by 4 bases, with 20 bases between. The CDR3 contains 17 residues. CDR3 coding DNA: TGTGCCAGCAATAACGCCCGGCAGGGGATTTATAATTCACCCCTCCACTTT. Protein: CASNNARQGIYNSPLHF.

The chain is built from TRBV7-9 and TRBJ2-7; 8 positions match TRBD2. The J segment lost 1 base and the V segment lost 1 base, leaving 3 bases of the junction unmatched. Germline CDR1 is SEHNR and CDR2 is FQNEAQ (reference sequence). This CDR3 comprises 15 residues. As DNA, the CDR3 is TGTGCCAGCAGCTTAGAGGCTAGCGGGTCCTACGAGCAGTACTTC. Protein: CASSLEASGSYEQYF.

The gene calls are TRBV30 and TRBJ2-2; D might be TRBD1 (5 bases). With 3 bases removed from V and 7 bases from J, the gap between germline ends came to 12 bases. CDR3 length: 13 residues. The germline gives CDR1 GTSNPN, CDR2 SVGIG (reference sequence). The CDR3 region has the DNA TGTGCCTGGAGCCTAGGGGTTGGCGGGGAGCTGTTTTTT. Translating it yields CAWSLGVGGELFF.

With regard to this clone: Relative to the germline gene, one junction end is altered; a read error may explain this. V gene TRBV5-4 combines with J gene TRBJ2-7, with a possible D match to TRBD1 (6 bases). This CDR3 is 15 amino acids long. Germline CDR1 and CDR2: SGHNT and YYREEE (reference sequence). As DNA, the CDR3 is TGCGCCAGCAGCCAAGCCCCAGGGGACACCTACGAGCAGTACTTC. It encodes CASSQAPGDTYEQYF.

Of note for this clone: Within the sample, other DNA sequences also encode this same CDR3. The chain employs TRBV5-1 and TRBJ2-5, with 8 bases lining up with TRBD1. Trimming cost V 0 bases and J 3 bases; bases outside gene matches: 4. CDR3 size: 15 residues. The germline V gene encodes CDR1 SGHRS and CDR2 YFSETQ. This CDR3 is CASSLEGQGKETQYF. The CDR3 nucleotides are TGCGCCAGCAGCTTGGAAGGACAGGGTAAAGAGACCCAGTACTTC.

This rearrangement joins TRBV29-1 to TRBJ1-1; no clear D gene. Looked up from germline, CDR1 is SQVTM and CDR2 is ANQGSEA. This CDR3 comprises 15 residues. The V and J ends lost 1 base and 0 bases respectively, with 12 bases between them. CDR3 sequence (DNA): TGCAGCGTTGAAGTGCCGGGGAGCATGAACACTGAAGCTTTCTTT. Its translation is CSVEVPGSMNTEAFF.

CDR3 sequence: CASYQDLNTEAFF. CDR3 bases: TGTGCCAGCTATCAGGATCTGAACACTGAAGCTTTCTTT. The J gene is TRBJ1-1, the V gene TRBV18, with no clear D. This CDR3 has 13 residues. Germline V CDR1 and CDR2: KGHSH, LQKENI. V lost 7 bases and J 0 bases, leaving 9 bases between the germline ends.

Concerning this clone itself: Other DNA sequences of this sample code for an identical CDR3. The CDR3 DNA reads as TGCAGCGTTGTTGGAGGGGGTGGCTACACCTTC. Amino acid sequence: CSVVGGGGYTF. The chain couples TRBV29-1 to TRBJ1-2; D perhaps matches TRBD1 (6 bases). Trimming cost V 4 bases and J 7 bases, with 10 bases left between them. The CDR3 is 11 residues long. CDR1 and CDR2 (germline): SQVTM, ANQGSEA.

The chain recombines TRBV14 with TRBJ2-7; no reliable D call. The CDR3 loop spans 14 amino acids. Per germline, CDR1 SGHDN and CDR2 FVKESK. Trimming removed 2 bases at V and 1 base at J, with 9 bases between. DNA for the CDR3: TGTGCCAGCAGCCAAAAGGCGCGATCCTACGAGCAGTACTTC. Its translation: CASSQKARSYEQYF.

The rearrangement joins TRBV14 to TRBJ2-2, with a tentative D call TRBD2 (5 bases). Germline V gene sequence: CDR1 SGHDN, CDR2 FVKESK. V shed 1 base and J shed 6 bases, with 9 bases lying between them. The CDR3 runs to 14 residues. The CDR3 DNA reads TGTGCCAGCAGCCAAGGTTTGGGAGCCGGGGAGCTGTTTTTT. This encodes CASSQGLGAGELFF.

The V and J genes are TRBV5-1 and TRBJ2-5; 10 bases are a match to TRBD1. Germline-derived CDR1 and CDR2 are SGHRS and YFSETQ. The V and J ends lost 2 bases and 5 bases, in that order; junction bases with no gene match: 9. The CDR3 runs to 16 residues. CDR3 coding DNA: TGCGCCAGCAGCTTCCCCAGGACAGGGGGGTTGGAGACCCAGTACTTC. This translates into CASSFPRTGGLETQYF.